This T cell receptor beta chain emerged from a study of blood T cell repertoires in COVID-19. Study context: COVID-19 samples, acute and convalescent, were from the United States, Italy and Spain. The cDNA or gDNA used as material had been derived from T cells, B-cell-depleted T cells, or PBMCs.

CDR3 length equals 14 residues. Losses at the gene ends were 6 bases for V and 5 bases for J; bases not matched to a gene: 7. Germline V gene lookup returns CDR1 MNHEY and CDR2 SMNVEV (reference sequence). The table came from immunoSEQ multiplex PCR; TCRdb's copy has only in-frame clones and leaves some out. The sample carries over 90,000 clones, roughly 90% recorded once. Sequencing was done on a sample of peripheral blood. The sequence was obtained from a woman between 50 and 59 years old with COVID-19, enrolled during active disease. The J gene is TRBJ2-1, the V gene TRBV27; 7 bases match TRBD1. The CDR3 DNA reads TGTGCCAGCAGAAGACAGGGCGCGGACAATGAGCAGTTCTTC. It is translated as CASRRQGADNEQFF.